Ten or more counts support the clone carrying this T cell receptor (beta chain). What it binds is unknown. The CDR3 runs 18 residues. Germline V lookup: CDR1 LGHNA, CDR2 YNFKEQ. Trimming cost V 0 bases and J 4 bases; bases outside gene matches: 13. The data were obtained in a study of CD8 T cells in ankylosing spondylitis. The study's findings and limits: Earlier work had already found some motif variants in reactive arthritis synovial fluid and blood. Apparently characteristic of ankylosing spondylitis blood was a TCR beta motif (roughly eight highly homologous variants).

Researchers built TCR beta libraries using quantitative 5'-RACE with molecular barcodes. In TCRdb, the 5' RACE reads were re-called with MiXCR into one record per CDR3 protein. Of 200,000 to 250,000 distinct CDR3 sequences listed, roughly 10% are singletons. The sequence derives from a male donor with ankylosing spondylitis or in good health (not recorded which). Source material: blood, either unsorted or a sorted T cell fraction (not recorded which). This chain links TRBV4-2 with TRBJ2-5; 8 bases are a match to TRBD1. In nucleotides, the CDR3 is TGTGCCAGCAGCCAAGATGCGATTTTCTCAGGGGGCCGAGAGACCCAGTACTTC. Its protein is CASSQDAIFSGGRETQYF.